This T cell receptor (beta chain) appears in the sequencing data of a study of OX40 agonist ivuxolimab in advanced cancers. Study in general: Patients were infused with ivuxolimab every 2 weeks at 0.01 to 10 mg/kg.

The assay was immunoSEQ multiplex PCR, and TCRdb's table has in-frame clones only and misses some. There are some 58,000 clones in the sample; approximately 91% occur only once, and 0.75% to 0.9% lies in the top ten. Per the germline V gene, CDR1 is KGHSH and CDR2 is LQKENI. This CDR3 has 15 residues. V was pared by 3 bases and J by 3 bases, with 9 bases between. Autoimmune disease history or systemic immunosuppression barred patients. The sampling schedule covered blood at baseline, cycle 4 day 1, and cycle 7 day 1. The sample in question was CD4+ or CD8+ T cells sorted from blood, obtained in a trial of the OX40 agonist ivuxolimab. The receptor comes from an adult with an advanced solid tumor such as melanoma, head and neck, liver or kidney cancer. This chain connects TRBV18 to TRBJ1-6; D may be TRBD1 (5 bases). The CDR3: CASSPQGLYNSPLHF. Written as DNA, the CDR3 is TGTGCCAGCTCACCCCAGGGCCTCTATAATTCACCCCTCCACTTT.